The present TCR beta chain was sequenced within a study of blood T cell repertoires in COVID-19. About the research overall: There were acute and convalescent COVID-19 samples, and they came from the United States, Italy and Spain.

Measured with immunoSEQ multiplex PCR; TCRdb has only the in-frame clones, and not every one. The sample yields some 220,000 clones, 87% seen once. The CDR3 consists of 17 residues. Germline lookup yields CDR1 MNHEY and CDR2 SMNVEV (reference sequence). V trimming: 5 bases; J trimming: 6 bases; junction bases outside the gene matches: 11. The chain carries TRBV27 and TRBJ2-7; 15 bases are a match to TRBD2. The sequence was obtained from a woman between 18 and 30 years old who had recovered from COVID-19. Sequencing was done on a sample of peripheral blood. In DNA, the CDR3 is TGTGCCAGCAGTACCGGGACTAGCGGGAGGTCCTGGATCGAGCAGTACTTC. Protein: CASSTGTSGRSWIEQYF.